This TCR beta chain was retrieved from a study of T cells in Graves' hyperthyroidism and ophthalmopathy (dated by TCRdb to about 2019). About the study as a whole: Peripheral blood was collected at initial diagnosis, before any treatment. Prospective prediction of ophthalmopathy was tested in an independent validation cohort of approximately 18 hyperthyroidism patients and 15 to 17 patients who later progressed to ophthalmopathy. Once sampling was done, hyperthyroidism patients were given methimazole at a starting dose of 30 mg daily, whereas ophthalmopathy patients were given high-dose intravenous methylprednisolone. A discovery cohort of about 100 patients, fewer than 50 with Graves' ophthalmopathy and over 55 with stable Graves' hyperthyroidism, was used to find distinguishing TCR V-J signatures. The roughly 100 discovery patients were randomly divided into training and test sets at a 7:3 ratio. In six Graves' hyperthyroidism patients, the study also compared T-cell repertoires from thyroid tissue with T-cell repertoires from blood. According to the paper, TCR Vbeta CDR3 sequencing was carried out on more than 120 peripheral blood samples, which came from some 41 ophthalmopathy, under 85 hyperthyroidism and approximately 17 progressor patients.

The CDR3 contains 15 residues, cysteine and phenylalanine counted. Only the CDR3 DNA stays, 45 bases, in frame from base 1. V has 6 bases trimmed and J has 5 bases trimmed; junction bases matching no gene number 8. Ophthalmopathy patients had moderately to severely active disease, with a Clinical Activity Score of 3 or more, a NOSPECS grade of 4 or more, and a disease duration of less than 3 months. Patients with uncontrolled infections, other autoimmune diseases, pregnancy or lactation were excluded. Diagnoses were established on the basis of clinical symptoms, serum thyroxine and TRAb, thyroid ultrasound, and orbital computed tomography. PBMCs were isolated from 8 to 10 ml of fresh peripheral blood by Ficoll-Paque density gradient centrifugation. Total RNA was extracted with Trizol reagent, and quality was checked on an Agilent 2100 Bioanalyzer. Findings and caveats that apply to the study as a whole: Most expanded thyroid clonotypes (frequency above 0.001) were also found in blood, which suggests that blood repertoires may mirror thyroid immune responses. In cross-validation, a model built on a 13 V-J signature told ophthalmopathy apart from stable hyperthyroidism with approximately 90% sensitivity and about 81% specificity, and in testing the same model reached 80%/75%. Sample size was not statistically predetermined, and blinding of investigators to group allocation was not performed. During validation, the model predicted progression to ophthalmopathy a median of about 6.3 months ahead of onset, with 70.59% sensitivity and around 73% specificity.

This clonotype was seen at least ten times. The antigen it recognizes is unknown. No much larger clonotype is one base removed from it; base qualities were not supplied. The TCR beta CDR3 regions were amplified from RNA transcripts. A first-round RT-PCR of the TCR CDR3 used the HTBI primer set with the Qiagen OneStep RT-PCR kit. Libraries were constructed in a second round of multiplex PCR, after which size selection and purification were performed. The libraries were sequenced on an Illumina HiSeq2000 using paired-end 100 bp reads. The original pipeline was this. SOAPnuke was used to process the raw data, removing reads that contained adapters or uncalled bases, had a mean Phred below 15, or lacked an exact match to the constant primer or identifier. High-quality paired reads were merged with COPE v1.2.5, and unique nucleotide sequences were defined as clonotypes. MiTCR v1.1 was used to align the clonotypes against IMGT TRBV, TRBD and TRBJ reference segments. The analysis included only V-J combinations with a frequency above 0.0001, which together covered around 99% of the repertoires. A TCS score was defined as the ratio between F50 (clonal expansion) and ExV (chaos), using BLOSUM62-based TCRdist between CDR3 peptides within each V-J. Welch's t-statistics and random forest reduced just over 500 V-J features to about 12, which were used in a naive Bayes classifier (R e1071). Through fastp at Q25 and MiXCR, TCRdb rebuilt clones from the public reads, retaining in-frame beta chains. When rows share a CDR3 protein, they turn into one entry using the most common DNA and genes. The V and J calls and clone size come from TCRdb's table, not from the authors' own analysis. This sample holds 450,000 to 550,000 distinct CDR3 sequences; approximately 25% were observed only once. Approximately 10% of the sample comes from the top ten.

This receptor was obtained from a woman in her thirties with Graves' ophthalmopathy. Sequencing used blood. The V and J genes are TRBV12-3 or TRBV12-4 and TRBJ1-2, with 11 middle bases fitting TRBD1. The DNA reads TGTGCCAGCAGCACCGGACAGGGGGCGAGATATGGCTACACCTTC. The translation is CASSTGQGARYGYTF.